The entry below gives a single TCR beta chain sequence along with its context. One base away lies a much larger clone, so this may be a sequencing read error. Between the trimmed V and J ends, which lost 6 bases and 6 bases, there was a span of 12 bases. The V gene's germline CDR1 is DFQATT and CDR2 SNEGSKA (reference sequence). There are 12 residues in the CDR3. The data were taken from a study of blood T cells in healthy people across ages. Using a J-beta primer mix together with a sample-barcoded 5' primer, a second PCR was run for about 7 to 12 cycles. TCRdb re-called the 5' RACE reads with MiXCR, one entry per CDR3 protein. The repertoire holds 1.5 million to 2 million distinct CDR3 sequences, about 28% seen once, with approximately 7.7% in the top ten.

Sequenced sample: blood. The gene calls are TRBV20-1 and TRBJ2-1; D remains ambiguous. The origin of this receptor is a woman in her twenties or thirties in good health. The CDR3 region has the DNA TGCAGTGCCCCGAGGAAATGCAATGAGCAGTTCTTC. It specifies CSAPRKCNEQFF.